Listed below are T cell receptor beta chains from one sample, sequenced in a study of Graves' ophthalmopathy and Graves' hyperthyroidism. Each CDR3 protein is one row after TCRdb ran MiXCR on the multiplex PCR reads. The data show about 500,000 distinct CDR3 sequences, about an eighth seen once. The sample comprised blood. The receptors come from a woman aged 30 to 39 with Graves' ophthalmopathy. CDR3s include the opening cysteine and the closing phenylalanine or tryptophan. The D gene is left open where the match is weak. A row's size may be missing; if present it is once, few, many or a size class.

clone_size	j_call	v_call	d_call	cdr3_nt	cdr3_aa
many	TRBJ1-1	TRBV9	.	TGTGCCAGCAGCCAGACCGGGACAAGCCTAGGTGGTGAAGCTTTCTTT	CASSQTGTSLGGEAFF
many	TRBJ2-5	TRBV7-6	TRBD2	TGTGCCAGCAGCCCCAAGTTAGCGGGGGGCCCCTTAAAAGAGACCCAGTACTTC	CASSPKLAGGPLKETQYF
.	TRBJ1-6	TRBV12-3/TRBV12-4	TRBD1	TGTGCCAGCAGTCCGGACAGGGGCCACTATAATTCACCCCTCCACTTT	CASSPDRGHYNSPLHF
few	TRBJ2-5	TRBV19	TRBD2	TGTGCCAGTACTCCGGGGGGGGGACTACCGGCGACCCAGTACTTC	CASTPGGGLPATQYF
many	TRBJ2-7	TRBV7-9	TRBD1	TGTGCCAGCAGCGTGGGTGCGAGGGGGCTAAGAAGAGAGTACTTC	CASSVGARGLRREYF
many	TRBJ1-1	TRBV24-1	TRBD1	TGTGCCACCAGTGTGGACAGGGGAAACACTGAAGCTTTCTTT	CATSVDRGNTEAFF
.	TRBJ1-5	TRBV28	.	TGTGCCCTCCCACGAGGACCCGGCAATCAGCCCCAGCATTTT	CALPRGPGNQPQHF
many	TRBJ1-6	TRBV25-1	.	TGTGCCAGCAGTGAATCCTCGGACGGGTTTAATTCACCCCTCCACTTT	CASSESSDGFNSPLHF
many	TRBJ2-1	TRBV2	TRBD2	TGTGCCAGCAGTATAGCGGGGTCCTACAATGAGCAGTTCTTC	CASSIAGSYNEQFF
many	TRBJ2-7	TRBV12-3/TRBV12-4	.	TGTGCCAGCAGTTTGGGCAGTACCTACGAGCAGTACTTC	CASSLGSTYEQYF
many	TRBJ2-5	TRBV18	.	TGTGCCAGCTCACCCGGGGGTTCTGTGGAGACCCAGTACTTC	CASSPGGSVETQYF
few	TRBJ1-2	TRBV6-1	TRBD1	TGTGCCAGCAGTCGACAGGGGGATGACCGGTTATATGGCTACACCTTC	CASSRQGDDRLYGYTF
.	TRBJ2-7	TRBV7-2	.	TGTGCCAGCAGCTTCCGGGACACCTACTACGAGCAGTACTTC	CASSFRDTYYEQYF
many	TRBJ2-7	TRBV27	.	TGTGCCAGCAGTTTAGCTGCGCTCAGCTCCTACGAGCAGTACTTC	CASSLAALSSYEQYF
many	TRBJ1-6	TRBV7-9	.	TGTGCCAGCAGTTTAAATTCACCCCTCCACTTT	CASSLNSPLHF
many	TRBJ2-2	TRBV6-2/TRBV6-3	.	TGTGCCAGCAGTTACCGTCCTCTAGGGCAGGCCGGGGAGCTGTTTTTT	CASSYRPLGQAGELFF
many	TRBJ2-5	TRBV6-5	TRBD2	TGTGCCAGCAGTTACTCGTGGACTAGCGGGAGGGAGGACTTC	CASSYSWTSGREDF
many	TRBJ2-7	TRBV29-1	TRBD2	TGCAGCGTTCAGGAGTATCGGGAGGCCGAGCAGTACTTC	CSVQEYREAEQYF
.	TRBJ1-1	TRBV2	.	TGTGCCAGCAGGGAGGACGCGGGGGCGAACACTGAAGCTTTCTTT	CASREDAGANTEAFF
.	TRBJ2-2	TRBV12-5	.	TGTGCTGGTGGTTTGCCCCGGGCGGGGGCGGCGAACACCGGGGAGCTGTTTTTT	CAGGLPRAGAANTGELFF
many	TRBJ1-2	TRBV25-1	TRBD1	TGTGCCAGCAGTGGGGGGGCAGGGGGACTGCTCCACGGCTACACCTTC	CASSGGAGGLLHGYTF
many	TRBJ2-2	TRBV5-6	.	TGTGCCAGCAGCCTCGCCGACCGCCCGGAGCTGTTTTTT	CASSLADRPELFF
.	TRBJ1-1	TRBV6-1	TRBD1	TGTGCCAGCAGTCAGTCAGGGGGAACTGAAGCTTTCTTT	CASSQSGGTEAFF
many	TRBJ2-2	TRBV20-1	.	TGCAGTGCTCCGAAGCGGATCAACACCGGGGAGCTGTTTTTT	CSAPKRINTGELFF
many	TRBJ2-7	TRBV2	.	TGTGCCAGCAGCGCTCTACCTAGGAGCTCCTACGAGCAGTACTTC	CASSALPRSSYEQYF